These 22 T cell receptor beta chains came from one sample sequenced in a study of T cell repertoires in cytomegalovirus infection. TCRdb ran MiXCR on the reads and lists one entry per CDR3 protein. The sample carries about 500,000 distinct CDR3 sequences, about 33% recorded once. No antigen is known for these receptors. Here the sequenced sample was cultured PBMCs, taken from culture after CMV antigen stimulation. These receptors originate from a human donor in good health (CMV status not recorded). Some clones in this sample may be carry-over from other donors' samples.

This clonotype came up a few times. The V gene is TRBV5-4, the J gene TRBJ2-6; a possible D gene is TRBD1 (5 bases). The CDR3 totals 17 residues. CDR1 is SGHNT and CDR2 is YYREEE in the germline V gene (reference sequence). Trimming removed 3 bases at V and 0 bases at J, with 13 bases between. CDR3 loop: CASSSQGLSSGANVLTF. CDR3 DNA sequence: TGTGCCAGCAGCTCGCAGGGTCTCAGCTCTGGGGCCAACGTCCTGACTTTC.

The chain links TRBV6-2 or TRBV6-3 to TRBJ2-7; D is perhaps TRBD2 (5 bases). Germline CDR1 reads MNHEY; CDR2 reads SVGEGT. The CDR3 sequence is 14 residues long. Trimming pared 6 bases from V and 5 bases from J, leaving 17 bases between. The CDR3 reads CASSPGRVSHEQYV. The CDR3 region has the DNA TGTGCCAGCAGCCCGGGGAGAGTTTCCCACGAGCAGTACGTC.

The chain joins TRBV12-3 or TRBV12-4 to TRBJ2-1; D unresolved. The CDR3 contains 14 residues. V was clipped by 0 bases and J by 6 bases, with 9 bases between them. For the CDR3, the DNA is TGTGCCAGCAGTTTAGCACCCTCGTCCAATGAGCAGTTCTTC. Its translation: CASSLAPSSNEQFF.

A few counts support this clonotype. The J gene is TRBJ1-1, the V gene TRBV12-3 or TRBV12-4, with D hard to call. Trimming pared 8 bases from V and 0 bases from J, leaving 10 bases between. The CDR3 has 13 amino acids. The CDR3 loop is CASGREMNTEAFF. CDR3 sequence (DNA): TGTGCCAGCGGTCGGGAGATGAACACTGAAGCTTTCTTT.

This chain uses TRBV7-9 with TRBJ1-1; TRBD1 aligns across 10 bases. After removal of 4 bases from V and 7 bases from J, the junction contained 12 bases not matched to a gene. Germline V CDR1 and CDR2: SEHNR, FQNEAQ (reference sequence). This CDR3 spans 16 amino acids. For the CDR3, the DNA is TGTGCCAGCAGCTCCAGAGGGGGGGACAGGGGAAATGAAGCTTTCTTT. It encodes CASSSRGGDRGNEAFF.

J is TRBJ2-1 and V is TRBV6-2 or TRBV6-3, with D perhaps matching TRBD2 (5 bases). This CDR3 spans 12 amino acids. Germline V CDR1 and CDR2: MNHEY, SVGEGT. The V and J ends lost 6 bases and 9 bases respectively, with 12 bases between them. The CDR3 loop is CASSRLLGEQFF. The CDR3 coding sequence is TGTGCCAGCAGCCGACTACTCGGTGAGCAGTTCTTC.

In its sample, this clonotype was seen a few times. V gene TRBV7-8 combines with J gene TRBJ2-5; the D gene could be TRBD1 or TRBD2 (5 bases each). The V end was cut by 2 bases, the J end by 4 bases, with 11 bases between. Germline assignment: CDR1 SGHVS and CDR2 FQNEAQ. The CDR3 loop spans 14 amino acids. The CDR3: CASSLRDVRETQYF. The CDR3 coding sequence is TGTGCCAGCAGCTTAAGGGACGTCAGAGAGACCCAGTACTTC.

V and J are TRBV3-1 and TRBJ2-5; TRBD2 matches at 13 bases. Germline V lookup: CDR1 LGHDT, CDR2 YNNKEL (reference sequence). The ends lost 0 bases at V and 4 bases at J; junction bases unmatched: 14. The CDR3 runs 20 residues. The CDR3 sequence: CASSQDYDSQLAGGIETQYF. The CDR3 region has the DNA TGTGCCAGCAGCCAAGATTACGATTCCCAACTAGCGGGAGGGATAGAGACCCAGTACTTC.

The V gene is TRBV4-1, the J gene TRBJ2-1; 7 nucleotides match TRBD2. V was pared by 5 bases and J by 3 bases, with 13 bases of the junction left unmatched. This CDR3 has 17 amino acids. Germline CDR1 and CDR2: MGHRA and YSYEKL. The CDR3 spells CASSSRGTSVLYNEQFF. The CDR3, as DNA: TGCGCCAGCAGCTCCCGGGGTACTAGCGTTCTCTACAATGAGCAGTTCTTC.

This clonotype has just a few counts. The gene calls are TRBV4-1 and TRBJ1-1; a weak D match, TRBD1 (5 bases). The CDR3 sequence is 15 residues long. Looked up from germline, CDR1 is MGHRA and CDR2 is YSYEKL. V shed 5 bases and J shed 5 bases, with 18 bases lying between them. The CDR3 bases are TGCGCCAGCAGCTCTTACCCCCGAGGGGTTACTGAAGCTTTCTTT. Translation gives CASSSYPRGVTEAFF.

This chain uses TRBV7-6 with TRBJ2-5, with D unresolved. Trimming pared 7 bases from V and 4 bases from J, leaving 13 bases between. Germline CDR1 SGHVS, CDR2 FNYEAQ. The CDR3 consists of 13 residues. CDR3 DNA sequence: TGTGCCAGCACACCCCCCATGAGAGAGACCCAGTACTTC. It specifies CASTPPMRETQYF.

The table lists this clonotype with a few counts. The chain is built from TRBV3-1 and TRBJ1-5, with 8 bases fitting TRBD1. The CDR3 runs to 15 residues. The V gene's germline CDR1 is LGHDT and CDR2 YNNKEL (reference sequence). V lost 0 bases and J lost 6; bases outside the gene matches: 4. The CDR3 DNA reads TGTGCCAGCAGCCAAGAGGCAGGGGGCTCTCAGCCCCAGCATTTT. It codes for CASSQEAGGSQPQHF.

This clonotype occurred many times. The J gene is TRBJ2-1, the V gene TRBV7-2, with D unresolved. In germline, CDR1 is SGHTA, CDR2 FQGNSA. The CDR3 is made up of 15 amino acids. Trimming took 4 bases from V and 0 from J, leaving 10 bases between them. In DNA, the CDR3 is TGTGCCAGCAGCTCCTATCGGAGCTCCTACAATGAGCAGTTCTTC. Translation: CASSSYRSSYNEQFF. The complete variable domain, with remaining parts taken from reference TRBV7-2 and TRBJ2-1, reads GAGVSQSPSNKVTEKGKDVELRCDPISGHTALYWYRQSLGQGLEFLIYFQGNSAPDKSGLPSDRFSAERTGGSVSTLTIQRTQQEDSAVYLCASSSYRSSYNEQFFGPGTRLTVL.

This clonotype was counted ten times or more. The chain couples TRBV7-2 to TRBJ1-2, with D maybe TRBD1 (5 bases). Between the trimmed V and J ends, which lost 3 bases and 8 bases, there was a span of 13 bases. This CDR3 region has 13 residues. Per the germline V gene, CDR1 is SGHTA and CDR2 is FQGNSA. Here the CDR3 DNA reads TGTGCCAGCAGCTTTCGGCAGGGTTCAGGCTACACCTTC. It translates to CASSFRQGSGYTF.

By proportion, this clonotype is medium-sized (0.01 to 0.1%). V usage is TRBV12-3 or TRBV12-4 and J usage is TRBJ1-1; D perhaps matches TRBD1 (6 bases). The CDR3 covers 15 residues. Trimming removed 6 bases at V and 2 bases at J, with 16 bases between. CDR3 protein: CASRPGGALNTEAFF. Written as DNA, the CDR3 is TGTGCCAGCAGGCCCGGGGGGGCTTTAAACACTGAAGCTTTCTTT.

The chain uses TRBV19 and TRBJ1-1, with a possible D match to TRBD1 (5 bases). The CDR3 covers 13 residues. Trimming shortened V by 5 bases and J by 9 bases, and 16 bases separated the two germline ends. In germline, CDR1 is LNHDA, CDR2 SQIVND (reference sequence). Here the CDR3 reads CASSSDGTDKAFF. For the CDR3, the DNA is TGTGCCAGTAGTTCGGACGGGACCGACAAAGCTTTCTTT.

The chain recombines TRBV19 with TRBJ1-1; D gene uncertain. V lost 3 bases and J 0 bases, leaving 5 bases between the germline ends. Looked up from germline, CDR1 is LNHDA and CDR2 is SQIVND (reference sequence). CDR3 size: 13 residues. The CDR3 sequence: CASSIDLNTEAFF. DNA of the CDR3: TGTGCCAGTAGTATCGACCTGAACACTGAAGCTTTCTTT.

This sequence joins TRBV11-2 and TRBJ2-7, with 8 bases fitting TRBD2. The CDR3 runs 13 residues. V was clipped by 5 bases and J by 4 bases; unmatched bases: 4. Germline V gene data show CDR1 as SGHAT and CDR2 as FQNNGV. CDR3 amino acids: CASSPGLAYEQYV. The CDR3 DNA reads as TGTGCCAGCAGCCCCGGACTAGCATACGAGCAGTACGTC.

This clonotype was seen only a few times. This chain joins TRBV6-1 and TRBJ2-5; unclear D gene. CDR1 and CDR2 (germline): MNHNS, SASEGT. The CDR3 runs 14 residues. V was shortened by 3 bases and J by 2 bases, with 10 bases between the two germline ends. Here the CDR3 DNA reads TGTGCCAGCAGTGACCGGGCAATTCAAGAGACCCAGTACTTC. Protein sequence: CASSDRAIQETQYF.

The chain carries TRBV27 and TRBJ1-2; TRBD1 matches 8 bases. CDR3 length equals 13 residues. Per the germline V gene, CDR1 is MNHEY and CDR2 is SMNVEV (reference sequence). The J segment lost 3 bases and the V segment lost 5 bases, leaving 2 bases of the junction unmatched. The DNA for the CDR3 is TGTGCCAGCAGTAAGGGACAGGACTATGGCTACACCTTC. The encoded protein is CASSKGQDYGYTF.

V gene TRBV28 combines with J gene TRBJ2-7, with 8 bases that match TRBD1. Germline loops: CDR1 MDHEN, CDR2 SYDVKM. The J segment lost 2 bases and the V segment lost 7 bases, leaving 7 bases of the junction unmatched. This CDR3 is 14 amino acids long. In DNA form, the CDR3 reads TGTGCCAGCATATCCGGACAGGGCGCCTACGAGCAGTACTTC. The encoded protein is CASISGQGAYEQYF. Full variable domain (rest looked up from reference TRBV28 and TRBJ2-7): DVKVTQSSRYLVKRTGEKVFLECVQDMDHENMFWYRQDPGLGLRLIYFSYDVKMKEKGDIPEGYSVSREKKERFSLILESASTNQTSMYLCASISGQGAYEQYFGPGTRLTVT.

A few counts support this clonotype. The chain employs TRBV7-9 and TRBJ2-1; 7 bases are a match to TRBD2. V was pared by 3 bases and J by 2 bases, with 7 bases of the junction left unmatched. CDR3 size: 16 residues. The germline CDR1 and CDR2 sequences are SEHNR and FQNEAQ (reference sequence). CDR3 sequence: CASSLDRLAAYNEQFF. As DNA, the CDR3 is TGTGCCAGCAGCTTGGACCGACTAGCCGCCTACAATGAGCAGTTCTTC. The variable domain in full, completed from reference TRBV7-9 and TRBJ2-1, reads DTGVSQNPRHKITKRGQNVTFRCDPISEHNRLYWYRQTLGQGPEFLTYFQNEAQLEKSRLLSDRFSAERPKGSFSTLEIQRTEQGDSAMYLCASSLDRLAAYNEQFFGPGTRLTVL.